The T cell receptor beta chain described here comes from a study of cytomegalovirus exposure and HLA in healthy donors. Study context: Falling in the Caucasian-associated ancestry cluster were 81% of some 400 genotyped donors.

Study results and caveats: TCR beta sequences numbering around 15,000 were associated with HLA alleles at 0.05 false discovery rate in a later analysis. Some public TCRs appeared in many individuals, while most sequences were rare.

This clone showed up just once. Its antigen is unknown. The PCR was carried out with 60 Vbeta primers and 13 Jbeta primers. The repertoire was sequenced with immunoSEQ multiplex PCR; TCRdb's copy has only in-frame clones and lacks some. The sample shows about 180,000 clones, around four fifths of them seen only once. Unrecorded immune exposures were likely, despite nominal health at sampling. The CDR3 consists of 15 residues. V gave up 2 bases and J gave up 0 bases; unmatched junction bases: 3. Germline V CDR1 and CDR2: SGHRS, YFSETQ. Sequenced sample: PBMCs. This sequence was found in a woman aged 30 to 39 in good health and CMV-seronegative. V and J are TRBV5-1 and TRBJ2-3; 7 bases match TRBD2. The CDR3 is CASSLAGLSTDTQYF. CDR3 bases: TGCGCCAGCAGCTTAGCGGGGCTGAGCACAGATACGCAGTATTTT.